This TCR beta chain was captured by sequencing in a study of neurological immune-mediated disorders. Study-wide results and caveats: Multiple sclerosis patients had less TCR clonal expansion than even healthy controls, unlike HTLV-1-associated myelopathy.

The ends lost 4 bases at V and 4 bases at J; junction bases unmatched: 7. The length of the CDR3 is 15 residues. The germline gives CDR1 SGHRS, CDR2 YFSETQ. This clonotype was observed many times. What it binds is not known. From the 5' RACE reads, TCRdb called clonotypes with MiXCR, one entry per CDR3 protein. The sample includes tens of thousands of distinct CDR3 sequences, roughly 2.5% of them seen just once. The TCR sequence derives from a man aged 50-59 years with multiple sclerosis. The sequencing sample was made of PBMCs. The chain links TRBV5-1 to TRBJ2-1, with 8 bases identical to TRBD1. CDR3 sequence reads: CASSRAGGSYNEQFF. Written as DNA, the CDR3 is TGCGCCAGCAGCAGAGCAGGGGGCTCTTACAATGAGCAGTTCTTC.